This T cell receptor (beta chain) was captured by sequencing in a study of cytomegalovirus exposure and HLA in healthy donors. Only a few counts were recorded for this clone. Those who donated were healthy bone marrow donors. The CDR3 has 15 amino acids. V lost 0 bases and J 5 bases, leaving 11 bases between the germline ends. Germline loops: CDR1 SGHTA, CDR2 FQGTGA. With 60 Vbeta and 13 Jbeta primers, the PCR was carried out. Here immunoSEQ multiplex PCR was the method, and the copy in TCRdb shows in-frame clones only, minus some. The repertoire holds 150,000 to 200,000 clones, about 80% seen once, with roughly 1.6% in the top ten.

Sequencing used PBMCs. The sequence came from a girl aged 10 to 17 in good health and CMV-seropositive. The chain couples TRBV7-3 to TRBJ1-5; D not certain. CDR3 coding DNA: TGTGCCAGCAGCTTAACGGCGGGGTTCGATCAGCCCCAGCATTTT. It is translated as CASSLTAGFDQPQHF.